The 23 T cell receptor beta chains below were found in one sample sequenced in a study of T cell changes during pregnancy in multiple sclerosis. Generated by immunoSEQ multiplex PCR, the TCRdb table keeps only in-frame clones and is missing some. Of tens of thousands of clones in the sample, roughly 88% were seen once. Material: peripheral blood, obtained in the first trimester of pregnancy. All receptors derive from a female donor with multiple sclerosis, enrolled in a pregnancy study.

This chain joins TRBV7-9 and TRBJ2-1; D gene uncertain. CDR1 is SEHNR and CDR2 is FQNEAQ in the germline V gene (reference sequence). The ends were cut back, 6 bases at V and 6 bases at J, with 12 bases in the middle. The CDR3 has 13 residues. The CDR3 protein is CASRVTPGNEQFF. The CDR3 DNA reads TGTGCCAGCAGAGTCACGCCAGGCAATGAGCAGTTCTTC.

This chain joins TRBV5-1 and TRBJ2-1, with 8 bases that match TRBD2. J was trimmed by 9 bases and V by 2 bases; bases with no gene match: 7. CDR1 is SGHRS and CDR2 is YFSETQ in the germline V gene. The CDR3 runs to 14 residues. The CDR3 DNA reads TGCGCCAGCAGCTTAGCGGGAGAGGGGCTTGAGCAGTTCTTC. It specifies CASSLAGEGLEQFF.

V usage is TRBV4-2 and J usage is TRBJ2-3, with D possibly matching TRBD1 (5 bases). Germline CDR1 LGHNA, CDR2 YNFKEQ. The CDR3 runs to 13 residues. V was pared by 0 bases and J by 8 bases, with 9 bases between. CDR3 residues: CASSQDYQGTQYF. CDR3 DNA sequence: TGTGCCAGCAGCCAAGATTATCAGGGTACGCAGTATTTT.

The DNA of the CDR3 is TGTGCCAGTAGTATAGGGGGGCACGAGCAGTACTTC. The encoded protein is CASSIGGHEQYF. V and J are TRBV19 and TRBJ2-7; D may be TRBD1 (6 bases). The V gene's germline CDR1 is LNHDA and CDR2 SQIVND (reference sequence). V was shortened by 1 base and J by 5 bases, with 6 bases between the two germline ends. The CDR3 is made up of 12 amino acids.

The V and J genes are TRBV9 and TRBJ1-4; TRBD1 matches at 8 bases. This CDR3 is built from 15 residues. J was trimmed by 8 bases and V by 0 bases; bases with no gene match: 6. Germline lookup yields CDR1 SGDLS and CDR2 YYNGEE. CDR3 sequence reads: CASSVGQGAVEKLFF. CDR3 DNA: TGTGCCAGCAGCGTAGGGCAGGGGGCGGTGGAAAAACTGTTTTTT.

J is TRBJ2-3 and V is TRBV6-1; the match to TRBD2 covers 7 bases. The junction had 13 bases not matched to a gene; V was cut back by 1 base and J by 6 bases. The germline gives CDR1 MNHNS, CDR2 SASEGT. CDR3 length: 17 residues. CDR3 loop: CASSEVVWGRALDTQYF. The CDR3 DNA reads TGTGCCAGCAGTGAAGTGGTGTGGGGGAGGGCCTTGGATACGCAGTATTTT.

This chain links TRBV6-4 with TRBJ2-6; possibly TRBD1 for D (5 bases). Germline V gene lookup returns CDR1 MRHNA and CDR2 SNTAGT. The V gene lost 0 bases and the J gene lost 0 bases, with 6 bases spanning the gap. The length of the CDR3 is 16 residues. The CDR3 DNA follows: TGTGCCAGCAGTGACTCAGGGGTCTCTGGGGCCAACGTCCTGACTTTC. Its protein product is CASSDSGVSGANVLTF.

This clone was picked up a small number of times. V is TRBV5-4 and J is TRBJ1-1; maybe TRBD1 (6 bases). This CDR3 spans 14 amino acids. V was cut by 1 base and J by 9 bases, with 16 bases left in between. The V gene's germline CDR1 is SGHNT and CDR2 YYREEE (reference sequence). The CDR3 sequence: CASSLQDSVDKAFF. As DNA, the CDR3 is TGTGCCAGCAGCTTGCAGGACAGCGTTGACAAAGCTTTCTTT.

This rearrangement joins TRBV9 to TRBJ1-5; tentative D call: TRBD1 (5 bases). V lost 2 bases, J lost 7 bases, and 10 bases lay in between. CDR1 is SGDLS and CDR2 is YYNGEE in the germline V gene. The CDR3 has 13 amino acids. The CDR3 DNA reads TGTGCCAGCAGCGTTGGGGCCGGGCAGCCCCAGCATTTT. Translating it yields CASSVGAGQPQHF.

The chain joins TRBV5-1 to TRBJ2-7; TRBD2 might be the D (6 bases). Germline loops: CDR1 SGHRS, CDR2 YFSETQ. Between the trimmed V and J ends, which lost 4 bases and 1 base, there was a span of 6 bases. CDR3 length: 12 residues. CDR3 sequence reads: CASSAGSYEQYF. CDR3 bases: TGCGCCAGCAGCGCGGGATCCTACGAGCAGTACTTC.

A single count supports this clone. The chain couples TRBV7-2 to TRBJ2-7; 9 bases agree with TRBD2. The CDR3 has 14 residues. V was clipped by 3 bases and J by 3 bases; unmatched bases: 3. Germline V gene data show CDR1 as SGHTA and CDR2 as FQGNSA. CDR3: CASSFRAGGYEQYF. The CDR3 DNA is TGTGCCAGCAGCTTTCGAGCGGGAGGCTACGAGCAGTACTTC.

The chain links TRBV28 to TRBJ1-2; TRBD1 matches 7 bases. The CDR3 contains 13 residues. The V and J ends lost 5 bases and 8 bases, in that order; junction bases with no gene match: 8. Per the germline V gene, CDR1 is MDHEN and CDR2 is SYDVKM. CDR3: CASSHRGKGGYTF. The CDR3 DNA is TGTGCCAGCAGTCACAGGGGAAAGGGGGGCTACACCTTC.

The rearrangement links TRBV7-9 to TRBJ2-5; the D is unclear. V shed 5 bases and J shed 2 bases, with 12 bases lying between them. CDR1 is SEHNR, CDR2 FQNEAQ, per germline (reference sequence). This CDR3 spans 14 amino acids. In DNA, the CDR3 is TGTGCCAGCAGCCGTCCCAGTGTTCAAGAGACCCAGTACTTC. It yields the protein CASSRPSVQETQYF.

This sequence joins TRBV27 and TRBJ1-5, with 9 positions matching TRBD1. Germline trimming cut 6 bases from V and 5 bases from J; bases unmatched to any gene: 8. Germline lookup yields CDR1 MNHEY and CDR2 SMNVEV (reference sequence). The CDR3 runs to 15 residues. CDR3 in amino acids: CASRFTGGADQPQHF. The CDR3 region has the DNA TGTGCCAGCAGATTCACAGGGGGCGCCGATCAGCCCCAGCATTTT.

As for this clone: One end of the junction does not line up with germline, which may come from a read error. J is TRBJ1-4 and V is TRBV7-9, with a weak D call TRBD1 (6 bases). The CDR3 has 12 residues. Germline V lookup: CDR1 SEHNR, CDR2 FQNEAQ (reference sequence). CDR3 in amino acids: CASSLNGQSSIF. The DNA of the CDR3 is TGTGCCAGCAGCTTAAATGGACAGTCGTCGATTTTT.

V usage is TRBV6-5 and J usage is TRBJ2-2; tentatively, D is TRBD1 (6 bases). The CDR3 length is 15 residues. The V and J ends lost 0 bases and 1 base respectively, with 6 bases between them. From germline, CDR1 is MNHEY and CDR2 SVGAGI. CDR3 amino acids: CASSYSTGNTGELFF. The CDR3 DNA reads TGTGCCAGCAGTTACTCGACAGGGAACACCGGGGAGCTGTTTTTT.

The DNA for the CDR3 is TGCGCCAGCAGCATAGGACAGGGGGCTTGGGATGAGCAGTTCTTC. Translation: CASSIGQGAWDEQFF. This chain uses TRBV5-1 with TRBJ2-1; 11 bases agree with TRBD1. After removal of 4 bases from V and 8 bases from J, the junction contained 8 bases not matched to a gene. CDR1 and CDR2 from the germline V gene are SGHRS and YFSETQ. The CDR3 sequence is 15 residues long.

The V gene is TRBV5-1, the J gene TRBJ2-1; D is perhaps TRBD1 (5 bases). Germline loops: CDR1 SGHRS, CDR2 YFSETQ. The CDR3 has 14 residues. The V gene lost 5 bases and the J gene lost 2 bases, with 11 bases spanning the gap. In DNA form, the CDR3 reads TGCGCCAGCAGGATAGGGGTCACCTACAATGAGCAGTTCTTC. Amino acid sequence: CASRIGVTYNEQFF.

The CDR3 loop reads CASSSKGQGRATGELFF. The CDR3 coding sequence is TGTGCCAGCAGCTCCAAAGGACAGGGGAGAGCCACCGGGGAGCTGTTTTTT. The chain is built from TRBV7-8 and TRBJ2-2; 9 positions match TRBD1. CDR1 is SGHVS, CDR2 FQNEAQ, per germline. Losses at the gene ends were 4 bases for V and 4 bases for J; bases not matched to a gene: 10. CDR3 size: 17 residues. Full variable domain (outside the CDR3, taken from reference TRBV7-8 and TRBJ2-2): GAGVSQSPRYKVAKRGQDVALRCDPISGHVSLFWYQQALGQGPEFLTYFQNEAQLDKSGLPSDRFFAERPEGSVSTLKIQRTQQEDSAVYLCASSSKGQGRATGELFFGEGSRLTVL.

The chain recombines TRBV9 with TRBJ2-3; TRBD2 aligns across 8 bases. Germline lookup yields CDR1 SGDLS and CDR2 YYNGEE. V was pared by 0 bases and J by 1 base, with 1 base of the junction left unmatched. The CDR3 has 15 residues. In nucleotides, the CDR3 is TGTGCCAGCAGCGTAGCGGGAGGGGGCACAGATACGCAGTATTTT. This sequence encodes CASSVAGGGTDTQYF.

This chain connects TRBV19 to TRBJ2-7, with 9 bases fitting TRBD1. The CDR3 has 13 residues. CDR1 and CDR2 (germline): LNHDA, SQIVND (reference sequence). The J segment lost 4 bases and the V segment lost 8 bases, leaving 6 bases of the junction unmatched. The CDR3 protein is CASGDRGMYEQYF. The DNA of the CDR3 is TGTGCCAGTGGAGACAGGGGGATGTACGAGCAGTACTTC.

V gene TRBV10-3 combines with J gene TRBJ1-4; no definite D call. In germline, CDR1 is ENHRY, CDR2 SYGVKD. The length of the CDR3 is 15 residues. Trimming pared 2 bases from V and 0 bases from J, leaving 7 bases between. The CDR3 spells CAISEVRSTNEKLFF. The CDR3 DNA follows: TGTGCCATCAGTGAGGTCCGGTCAACTAATGAAAAACTGTTTTTT.

This clone was seen once. The chain employs TRBV28 and TRBJ2-1, with D tentatively TRBD2 (6 bases). Deletions cut 2 bases from V and 9 bases from J, with 11 bases between. Germline CDR1 MDHEN, CDR2 SYDVKM. The CDR3 contains 13 residues. DNA for the CDR3: TGTGCCAGCAGTTTACCGGGAGCGACTGAGCAGTTCTTC. Translating it yields CASSLPGATEQFF.